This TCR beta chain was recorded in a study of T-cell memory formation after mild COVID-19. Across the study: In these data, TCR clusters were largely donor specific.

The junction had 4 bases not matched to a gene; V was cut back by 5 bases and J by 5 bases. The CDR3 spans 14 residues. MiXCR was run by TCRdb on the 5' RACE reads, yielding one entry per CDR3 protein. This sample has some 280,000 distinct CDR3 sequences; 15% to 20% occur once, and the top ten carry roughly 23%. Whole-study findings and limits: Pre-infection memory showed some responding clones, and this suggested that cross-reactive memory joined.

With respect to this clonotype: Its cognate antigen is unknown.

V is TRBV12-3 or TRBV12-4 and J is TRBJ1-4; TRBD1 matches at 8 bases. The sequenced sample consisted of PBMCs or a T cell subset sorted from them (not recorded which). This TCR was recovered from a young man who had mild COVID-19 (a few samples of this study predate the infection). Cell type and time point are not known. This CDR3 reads CASSPQGANEKLFF. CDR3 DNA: TGTGCCAGCAGTCCGCAGGGGGCGAATGAAAAACTGTTTTTT.